Described below is a single TCR beta chain sequence and its context. These data are taken from a study of T-cell memory formation after mild COVID-19. TCRdb reprocessed the 5' RACE reads with MiXCR, giving one entry per CDR3 protein. The sample includes around 250,000 distinct CDR3 sequences, roughly a sixth of them seen just once. The sample consisted of PBMCs or a T cell subset sorted from them (not recorded which). The TCR sequence derives from a man between 18 and 29 years old who had mild COVID-19 (a few samples of this study predate the infection). Cell type and time point are not known.

CDR3 coding DNA: TGTGCCAGCAGCGGTCGGGCCGGAAACACCATATATTTT. Its protein product is CASSGRAGNTIYF. The chain is built from TRBV9 and TRBJ1-3; D gene ambiguous. V was cut by 3 bases and J by 4 bases, with 8 bases left in between. In germline, CDR1 is SGDLS, CDR2 YYNGEE. CDR3 length: 13 residues.